Listed below are T cell receptor beta chains from one sample, sequenced in a study of OX40 agonist ivuxolimab in advanced cancers. TCRdb's table, derived via immunoSEQ multiplex PCR, lists solely in-frame clones and lacks some. The repertoire holds about 34,000 clones, over 90% seen once, with 4% to 5% in the top ten. Material: CD4+ or CD8+ T cells sorted from blood, obtained in a trial of the OX40 agonist ivuxolimab. The receptors were gathered from an adult with an advanced solid tumor such as melanoma, head and neck, liver or kidney cancer. Each CDR3 is given with its conserved first and last residue. A D gene is named only where the DNA matches it firmly. Clone size is shown for a subset of rows, as once, few, many or a class of expanded clone.

>NA|TRBV28|13|NA|TRBJ1-5
TGTGCCAGCAGCCTAAACGTGGATCAGCCCCAGCATTTT
CASSLNVDQPQHF
>NA|TRBV2|16|TRBD1|TRBJ1-5
TGTGCCAGCAGCCTACAGGGGGCTGGTAACAATCAGCCCCAGCATTTT
CASSLQGAGNNQPQHF
>NA|TRBV5-1|15|NA|TRBJ2-6
TGCGCCAGCAGCTTGGAGCCCGGCGGGGCCAACGTCCTGACTTTC
CASSLEPGGANVLTF
>NA|TRBV30|15|NA|TRBJ1-3
TGTGCCTGGAGTGTAAGAGGGAGGCCTGGAAACACCATATATTTT
CAWSVRGRPGNTIYF
>once|TRBV6-6|13|TRBD1|TRBJ2-5
TGTGCCAGCAGTCCCGGGACAGTGGAGACCCAGTACTTC
CASSPGTVETQYF
>NA|TRBV4-1|15|NA|TRBJ1-2
TGCGCCAGCAGCCAAGCCAGCACTGACTACTATGGCTACACCTTC
CASSQASTDYYGYTF
>NA|TRBV19|15|NA|TRBJ1-5
TGTGCCAGTAGTAGGTTAGGAGGGTCAGGGCAGCCCCAGCATTTT
CASSRLGGSGQPQHF
>NA|TRBV7-9|13|NA|TRBJ1-1
TGTGCCAGCAGCTTAGAGGGGGGAGGATCGGCTTTCTTT
CASSLEGGGSAFF
>NA|TRBV9|14|TRBD1|TRBJ2-7
TGTGCCAGCTCACCGGGACAGGGCCTCTACGAGCAGTACTTC
CASSPGQGLYEQYF
>NA|TRBV30|15|TRBD2|TRBJ2-3
TGTGCCTGGAGTGTAGGGACTAGCGGGGGATATACGCAGTATTTT
CAWSVGTSGGYTQYF
>NA|TRBV11-2|17|TRBD2|TRBJ2-5
TGTGCCAGCAGCTTGGGACTAGCGGGAACTATAGGAGAGACCCAGTACTTC
CASSLGLAGTIGETQYF
>NA|TRBV7-8|16|TRBD1|TRBJ1-1
TGTGCCAGCAGCTTAGGGGGACAGAGAGAACACACTGAAGCTTTCTTT
CASSLGGQREHTEAFF
>NA|TRBV27|13|NA|TRBJ1-5
TGTGCCAGCAGTTTAAGTTTTCGGGGAGCCCAGCATTTT
CASSLSFRGAQHF
>NA|TRBV28|14|NA|TRBJ2-1
TGTGCCAGCAGCGCCCCGCCCACCTACAATGAGCAGTTCTTC
CASSAPPTYNEQFF
>NA|TRBV2|13|NA|TRBJ2-1
TGTGCCAGCAGGGGGGGCCTCTACAATGAGCAGTTCTTC
CASRGGLYNEQFF
>NA|TRBV6-5|14|TRBD2|TRBJ2-7
TGTGCCACAGAGCGGGAACAGCCGCCCTACGAGCAGTACTTC
CATEREQPPYEQYF
>NA|TRBV28|15|NA|TRBJ1-4
TGTGCCAGCAGTTCCCGTTTTGGAACTAATGAAAAACTGTTTTTT
CASSSRFGTNEKLFF
>NA|TRBV6-5|14|NA|TRBJ2-7
TGTGCCAGCAGTTACTCAAGGAGCTCCTACGAGCAGTACTTC
CASSYSRSSYEQYF
>NA|TRBV19|12|NA|TRBJ2-3
TGTGCCAGTAGAGAACCGGGGTATACGCAGTATTTT
CASREPGYTQYF
>NA|TRBV30|13|NA|TRBJ1-5
TGTGCCTGGAGTGGTGGGGCTAATCAGCCCCAGCATTTT
CAWSGGANQPQHF
>NA|TRBV7-8|15|NA|TRBJ1-6
TGTGCCAGCAGCTTAGATTACGGAATAAATTCACCCCTCCACTTT
CASSLDYGINSPLHF
>NA|TRBV30|19|NA|TRBJ1-2
TGTGCCTGGAGTGTTGAGCTCTGGCTCCAACCCCAGCCCTTTTATGGCTACACCTTC
CAWSVELWLQPQPFYGYTF
>NA|TRBV2|15|TRBD2|TRBJ2-5
TGTGCCAGCAATTCAGCGGGGGGGCCTCCAGAGACCCAGTACTTC
CASNSAGGPPETQYF
>NA|TRBV28|17|TRBD1|TRBJ2-7
TGTGCCAGCAGTTTAGATGTGCGCGGGACAGGGGGGGACGAGCAGTACTTC
CASSLDVRGTGGDEQYF
>NA|TRBV7-9|14|NA|TRBJ2-5
TGTGCCAGCAGCTTAGCGGCAGCTAGGGGGACCCAGTACTTC
CASSLAAARGTQYF
>NA|TRBV2|14|TRBD1|TRBJ2-5
TGTGCCAGCAGCGATCGACAGGGGGGGTTGACCCAGTACTTC
CASSDRQGGLTQYF
>NA|TRBV5-4|14|NA|TRBJ2-5
TGTGCCAGCAGCTTGGACCCGGCCCAAGAGACCCAGTACTTC
CASSLDPAQETQYF
>NA|TRBV7-8|16|NA|TRBJ1-5
TGTGCCAGCAGCTTAGGGGGGGGTGGTGGCAATCAGCCCCAGCATTTT
CASSLGGGGGNQPQHF
>once|TRBV14|15|NA|TRBJ1-2
TGTGCCAGCAGTCCCAGGACAGATACGGGGTATGGCTACACCTTC
CASSPRTDTGYGYTF
>NA|TRBV2|18|TRBD2|TRBJ2-5
TGTGCCAGCAGTCCCTTAGGGACTAGCGGGGGGGCATTGGAGACCCAGTACTTC
CASSPLGTSGGALETQYF
>NA|TRBV30|12|TRBD1|TRBJ2-7
TGTGCCTGGAGCAGGGACAGGGGCGAGCAGTACTTC
CAWSRDRGEQYF
>NA|TRBV19|13|NA|TRBJ2-5
TGTGCCAGTAGTATTCCGGCTGGAGAGACCCAGTACTTC
CASSIPAGETQYF
>NA|TRBV5-5|15|NA|TRBJ2-3
TGTGCCAGCAGTTTTCCCTTCCTCCAGACTGATACGCAGTATTTT
CASSFPFLQTDTQYF
>NA|TRBV19|16|TRBD2|TRBJ2-2
TGTGCCAGTACCAAGAGGACTAGCGGGAACATTCGGGAGCTGTTTTTT
CASTKRTSGNIRELFF
>NA|TRBV7-8|11|NA|TRBJ2-7
TGTGCCAGCAGCTTGTCCCTCGAGCAGTACTTC
CASSLSLEQYF
>NA|TRBV4-1|20|TRBD2|TRBJ2-1
TGCGCCAGCAGCCAAGATAGTCCGACTAGCGGGAGATGGGTTTACAATGAGCAGTTCTTC
CASSQDSPTSGRWVYNEQFF
>NA|TRBV28|14|TRBD2|TRBJ2-5
TGTGCCAGCACCCTGGGGGGGGTTCAAGAGACCCAGTACTTC
CASTLGGVQETQYF
>NA|TRBV7-2|14|NA|TRBJ1-1
TGTGCCAGCAGCTTAGGGGTAACCTACACTGAAGCTTTCTTT
CASSLGVTYTEAFF
>NA|TRBV4-1|14|NA|TRBJ1-1
TGCGCCAGCAGCCGCCAGACAGTGAACACTGAAGCTTTCTTT
CASSRQTVNTEAFF
>once|TRBV5-1|15|NA|TRBJ1-1
TGCGCCAGCAGCTTGGATCGGGAGGCGGGTGGTTCGACTTTCTTT
CASSLDREAGGSTFF
>once|TRBV7-2|15|NA|TRBJ2-3
TGTGCCAGCAGCTCGGGACTTACAGCACCAGATACGCAGTATTTT
CASSSGLTAPDTQYF
>once|TRBV30|15|NA|TRBJ2-7
TGTGCCTGGAGTAGAGCAGGGGACATCTACTACGAGCAGTACTTC
CAWSRAGDIYYEQYF
>NA|TRBV6-5|15|NA|TRBJ2-7
TGTGCCAGCAGTTATGATGCAGGGTCTTTCTACGAGCAGTACTTC
CASSYDAGSFYEQYF
>NA|TRBV7-9|13|TRBD1|TRBJ2-3
TGTGCCATTGGACAGGGGGCGCAAGATACGCAGTATTTT
CAIGQGAQDTQYF
>NA|TRBV6-5|11|NA|TRBJ2-5
TGTGCCAGCAGTTTACACGAGACCCAGTACTTC
CASSLHETQYF
>NA|TRBV4-3|16|NA|TRBJ2-2
TGCGCCAGCAGCCAAGATGGAGGACTGGGCACCGGGGAGCTGTTTTTT
CASSQDGGLGTGELFF
>NA|TRBV28|15|NA|TRBJ2-7
TGTGCCAGCAGTTTAATGCTCACATGGACGTACGAGCAGTACTTC
CASSLMLTWTYEQYF
>NA|TRBV5-8|17|NA|TRBJ1-2
TGTGCCAGCAGCCAACTCTTATGGAGACCGTCGGATTATGGCTACACCTTC
CASSQLLWRPSDYGYTF
>NA|TRBV7-9|13|NA|TRBJ1-2
TGTGCCAGCAGCTTAGAGCAGACTTATGGCTACACCTTC
CASSLEQTYGYTF
>NA|TRBV29-1|13|NA|TRBJ1-6
TGCAGCGTTGGAGAGGGCGGCAATTCACCCCTCCACTTT
CSVGEGGNSPLHF
>NA|TRBV28|14|TRBD2|TRBJ2-7
TGTGCCTCCGACATAGCGGGAGGGAGCTACGAGCAGTACTTC
CASDIAGGSYEQYF
>NA|TRBV7-6|14|TRBD1|TRBJ2-3
TGTGCCAGCAGCTTGGGACAGGGGGCAGATACGCAGTATTTT
CASSLGQGADTQYF
>NA|TRBV5-1|16|NA|TRBJ2-1
TGCGCCAGCAGACCAATAACACGGAGCTCCTACAATGAGCAGTTCTTC
CASRPITRSSYNEQFF
>NA|TRBV4-1|17|NA|TRBJ1-3
TGCGCCAGCAGCCAAGTGGGAGGGGAAGGGTCTGGAAACACCATATATTTT
CASSQVGGEGSGNTIYF
>NA|TRBV4-2|16|NA|TRBJ2-7
TGTGCCAGCAGCCAAGATGCCCCTCGCGCGTCTTACGAGCAGTACTTC
CASSQDAPRASYEQYF
>NA|TRBV29-1|12|NA|TRBJ2-7
TGCAGCGTTTCCCGGGGGGCGCGCGAGCAGTACTTC
CSVSRGAREQYF
>once|TRBV7-9|12|TRBD1|TRBJ2-1
TGTGCCAGCAGCCGCGGGACAGGCGAGCAGTTCTTC
CASSRGTGEQFF
>NA|TRBV29-1|20|TRBD1|TRBJ1-6
TGCAGCGTTGAAGATACTCACGACAGGGTCCTTAGCTCCTATAATTCACCCCTCCACTTT
CSVEDTHDRVLSSYNSPLHF